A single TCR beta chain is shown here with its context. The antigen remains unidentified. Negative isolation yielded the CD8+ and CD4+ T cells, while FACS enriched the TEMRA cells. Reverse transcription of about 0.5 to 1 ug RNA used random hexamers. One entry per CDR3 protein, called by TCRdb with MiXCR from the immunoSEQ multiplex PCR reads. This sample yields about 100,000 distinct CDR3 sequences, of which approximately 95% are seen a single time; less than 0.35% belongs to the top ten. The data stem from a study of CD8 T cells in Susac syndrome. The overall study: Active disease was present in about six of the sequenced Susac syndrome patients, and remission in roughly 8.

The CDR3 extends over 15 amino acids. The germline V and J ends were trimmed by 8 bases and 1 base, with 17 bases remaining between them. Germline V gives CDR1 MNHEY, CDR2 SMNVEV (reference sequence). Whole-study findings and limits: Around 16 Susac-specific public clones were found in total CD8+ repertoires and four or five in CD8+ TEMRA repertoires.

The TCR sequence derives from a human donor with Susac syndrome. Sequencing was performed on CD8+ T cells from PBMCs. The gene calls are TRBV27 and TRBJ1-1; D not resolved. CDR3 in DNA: TGTGCCAGCGGAAGTGGCCCCGGCGAGAACACTGAAGCTTTCTTT. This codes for CASGSGPGENTEAFF.